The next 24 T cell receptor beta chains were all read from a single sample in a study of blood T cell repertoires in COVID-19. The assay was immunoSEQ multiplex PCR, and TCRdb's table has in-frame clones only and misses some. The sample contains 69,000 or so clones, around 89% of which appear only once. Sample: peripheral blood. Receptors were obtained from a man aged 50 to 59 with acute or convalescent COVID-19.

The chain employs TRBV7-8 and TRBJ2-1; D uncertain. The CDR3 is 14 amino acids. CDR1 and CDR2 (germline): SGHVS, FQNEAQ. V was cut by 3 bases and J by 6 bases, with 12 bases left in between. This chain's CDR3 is CASSFLSVVNEQFF. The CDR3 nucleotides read TGTGCCAGCAGCTTCCTCTCGGTGGTCAATGAGCAGTTCTTC. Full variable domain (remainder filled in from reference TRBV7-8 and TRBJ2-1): GAGVSQSPRYKVAKRGQDVALRCDPISGHVSLFWYQQALGQGPEFLTYFQNEAQLDKSGLPSDRFFAERPEGSVSTLKIQRTQQEDSAVYLCASSFLSVVNEQFFGPGTRLTVL.

CDR3 protein: CAVLDTSGNTIYF. CDR3 sequence (DNA): TGTGCCGTCCTGGACACCTCTGGAAACACCATATATTTT. The chain recombines TRBV6-5 with TRBJ1-3; perhaps TRBD1 as D (5 bases). The CDR3 length is 13 residues. With 11 bases removed from V and 0 bases from J, the gap between germline ends came to 11 bases. From germline, CDR1 is MNHEY and CDR2 SVGAGI.

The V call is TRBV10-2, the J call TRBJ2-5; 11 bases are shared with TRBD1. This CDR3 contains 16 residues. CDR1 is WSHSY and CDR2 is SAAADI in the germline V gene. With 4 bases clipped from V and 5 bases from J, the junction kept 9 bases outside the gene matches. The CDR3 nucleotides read TGCGCCAGCAGTGGACCCGGGACAGGGGGGTGGGAGACCCAGTACTTC. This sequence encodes CASSGPGTGGWETQYF.

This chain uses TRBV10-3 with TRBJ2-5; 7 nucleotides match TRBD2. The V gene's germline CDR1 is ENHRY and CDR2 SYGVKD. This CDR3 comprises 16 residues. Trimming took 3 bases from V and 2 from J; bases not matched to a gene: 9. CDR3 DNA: TGTGCCATCAGTGAAGTGGGCGGGGGTTCTCAAGAGACCCAGTACTTC. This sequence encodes CAISEVGGGSQETQYF.

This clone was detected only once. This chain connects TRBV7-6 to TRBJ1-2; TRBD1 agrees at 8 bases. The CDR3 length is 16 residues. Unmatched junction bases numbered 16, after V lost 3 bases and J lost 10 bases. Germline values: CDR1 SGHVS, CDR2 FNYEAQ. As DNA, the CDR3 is TGTGCCAGCAGCTTCTTCCCGGGGACAGGCGTTCTAACCTACACCTTC. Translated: CASSFFPGTGVLTYTF.

In nucleotides, the CDR3 is TGTGCCAGCAGCTTGACAGGGGGCGAGCAGTACTTC. It encodes CASSLTGGEQYF. The gene calls are TRBV7-7 and TRBJ2-7; 9 bases map to TRBD1. After removal of 3 bases from V and 6 bases from J, the junction contained 0 bases not matched to a gene. Germline CDR1 reads SSHAT; CDR2 reads FNYEAQ (reference sequence). The CDR3 is 12 residues long.

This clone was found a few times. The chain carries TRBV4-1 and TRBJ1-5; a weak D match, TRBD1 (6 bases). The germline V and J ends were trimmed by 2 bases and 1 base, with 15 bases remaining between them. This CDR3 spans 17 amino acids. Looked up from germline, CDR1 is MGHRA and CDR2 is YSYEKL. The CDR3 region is CASSQPTGKRSNQPQHF. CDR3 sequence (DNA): TGCGCCAGCAGCCAACCTACAGGGAAGAGGAGCAATCAGCCCCAGCATTTT.

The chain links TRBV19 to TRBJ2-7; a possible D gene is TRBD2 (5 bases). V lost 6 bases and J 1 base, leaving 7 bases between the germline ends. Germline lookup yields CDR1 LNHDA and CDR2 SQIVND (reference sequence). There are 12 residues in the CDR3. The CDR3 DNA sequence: TGTGCCAGTAGCGGACTTTCCTACGAGCAGTACTTC. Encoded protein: CASSGLSYEQYF.

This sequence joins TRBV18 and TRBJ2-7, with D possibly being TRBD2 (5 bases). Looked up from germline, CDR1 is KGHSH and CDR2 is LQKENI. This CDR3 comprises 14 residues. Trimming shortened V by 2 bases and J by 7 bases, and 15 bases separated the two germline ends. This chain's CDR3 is CASSPITGGREQYF. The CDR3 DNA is TGTGCCAGCTCACCAATAACCGGAGGACGGGAGCAGTACTTC.

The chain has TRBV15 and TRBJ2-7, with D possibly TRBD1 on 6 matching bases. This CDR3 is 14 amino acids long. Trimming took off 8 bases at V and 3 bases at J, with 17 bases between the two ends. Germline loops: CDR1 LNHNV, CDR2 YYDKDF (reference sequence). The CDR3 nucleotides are TGTGCCACCTTCATTTCGGGACACCTCTACGAGCAGTACTTC. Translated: CATFISGHLYEQYF.

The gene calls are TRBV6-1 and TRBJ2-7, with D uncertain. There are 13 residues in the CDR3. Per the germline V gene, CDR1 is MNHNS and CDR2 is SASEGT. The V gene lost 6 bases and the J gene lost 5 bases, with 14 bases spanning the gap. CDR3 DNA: TGTGCCAGCAGAGAGGAAAGCACCCACGAGCAGTACTTC. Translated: CASREESTHEQYF.

Here the CDR3 DNA reads TGTGCCAGCAGCGTAGGAGGCGGGACTAGCGACACAGATACGCAGTATTTT. Encoded protein: CASSVGGGTSDTDTQYF. The J gene is TRBJ2-3, the V gene TRBV9; TRBD2 matches at 10 bases. The V and J ends lost 0 bases and 2 bases, in that order; junction bases with no gene match: 6. The germline gives CDR1 SGDLS, CDR2 YYNGEE. The CDR3 sequence is 17 residues long.

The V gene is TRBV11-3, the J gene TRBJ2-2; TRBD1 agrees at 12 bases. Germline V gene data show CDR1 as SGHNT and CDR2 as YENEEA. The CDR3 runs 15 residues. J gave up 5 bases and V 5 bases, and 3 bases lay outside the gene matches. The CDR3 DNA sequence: TGTGCCAGCAGCCCGGGACAGGGGGCAACCGGGGAGCTGTTTTTT. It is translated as CASSPGQGATGELFF.

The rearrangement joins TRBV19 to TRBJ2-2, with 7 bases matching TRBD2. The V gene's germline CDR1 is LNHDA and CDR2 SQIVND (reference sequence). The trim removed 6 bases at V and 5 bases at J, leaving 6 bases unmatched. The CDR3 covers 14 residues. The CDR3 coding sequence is TGTGCCAGTAGAACCCCGGGGGGAACCGGGGAGCTGTTTTTT. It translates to CASRTPGGTGELFF. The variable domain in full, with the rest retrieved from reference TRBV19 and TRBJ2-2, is DGGITQSPKYLFRKEGQNVTLSCEQNLNHDAMYWYRQDPGQGLRLIYYSQIVNDFQKGDIAEGYSVSREKKESFPLTVTSAQKNPTAFYLCASRTPGGTGELFFGEGSRLTVL.

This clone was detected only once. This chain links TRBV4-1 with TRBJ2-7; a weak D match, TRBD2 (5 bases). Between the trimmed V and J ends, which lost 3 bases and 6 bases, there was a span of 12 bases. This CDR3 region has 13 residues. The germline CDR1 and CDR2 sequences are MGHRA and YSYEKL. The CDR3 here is CASSHRTGIEQYF. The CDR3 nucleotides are TGCGCCAGCAGCCACCGAACGGGGATCGAGCAGTACTTC.

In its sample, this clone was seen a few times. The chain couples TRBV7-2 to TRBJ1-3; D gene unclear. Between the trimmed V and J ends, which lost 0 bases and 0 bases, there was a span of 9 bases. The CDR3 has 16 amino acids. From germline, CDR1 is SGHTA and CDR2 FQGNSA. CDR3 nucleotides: TGTGCCAGCAGCTTAGCGCCGGTGAGCTCTGGAAACACCATATATTTT. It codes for CASSLAPVSSGNTIYF.

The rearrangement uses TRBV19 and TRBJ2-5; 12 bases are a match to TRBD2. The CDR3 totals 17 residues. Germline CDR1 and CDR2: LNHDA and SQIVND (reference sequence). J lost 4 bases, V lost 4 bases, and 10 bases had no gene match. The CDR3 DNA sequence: TGTGCCAGTAGTAGGACTAGCGGGAATACTTTGGGAGAGACCCAGTACTTC. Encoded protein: CASSRTSGNTLGETQYF.

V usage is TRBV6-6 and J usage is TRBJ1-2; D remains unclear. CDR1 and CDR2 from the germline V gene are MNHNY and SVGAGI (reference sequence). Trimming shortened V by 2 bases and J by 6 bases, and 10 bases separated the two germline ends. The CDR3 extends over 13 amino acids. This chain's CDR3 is CASSYTGFDGYTF. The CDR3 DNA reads TGTGCCAGCAGTTACACGGGGTTTGATGGCTACACCTTC.

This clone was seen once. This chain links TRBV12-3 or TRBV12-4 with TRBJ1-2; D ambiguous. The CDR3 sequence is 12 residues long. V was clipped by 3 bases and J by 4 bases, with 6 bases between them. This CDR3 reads CASSFGTYGYTF. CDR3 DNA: TGTGCCAGCAGTTTTGGCACCTATGGCTACACCTTC.

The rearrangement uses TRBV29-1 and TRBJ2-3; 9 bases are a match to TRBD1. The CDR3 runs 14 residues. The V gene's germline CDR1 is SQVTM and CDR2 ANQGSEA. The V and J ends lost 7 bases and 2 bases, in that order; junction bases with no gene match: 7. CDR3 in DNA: TGCAGCGCTTCGGACAGGGGAAACACAGATACGCAGTATTTT. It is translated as CSASDRGNTDTQYF.

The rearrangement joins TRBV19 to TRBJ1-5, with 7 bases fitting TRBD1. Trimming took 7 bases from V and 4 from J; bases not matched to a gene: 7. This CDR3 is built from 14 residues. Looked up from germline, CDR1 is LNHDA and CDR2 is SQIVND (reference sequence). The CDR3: CASTDRRKNQPQHF. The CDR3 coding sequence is TGTGCCAGTACGGACAGGCGGAAGAATCAGCCCCAGCATTTT.

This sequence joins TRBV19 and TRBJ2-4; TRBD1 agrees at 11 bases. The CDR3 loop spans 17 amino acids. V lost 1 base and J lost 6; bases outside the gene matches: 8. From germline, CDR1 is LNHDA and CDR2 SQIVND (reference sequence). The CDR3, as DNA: TGTGCCAGTAGTATAGCCCGGGGACAGGGGGTGGGAAACATTCAGTACTTC. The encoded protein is CASSIARGQGVGNIQYF.

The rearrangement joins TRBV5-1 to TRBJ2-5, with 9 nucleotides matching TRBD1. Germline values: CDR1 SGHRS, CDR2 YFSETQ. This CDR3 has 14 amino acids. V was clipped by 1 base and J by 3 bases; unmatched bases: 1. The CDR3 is CASSLRTGEETQYF. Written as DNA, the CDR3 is TGCGCCAGCAGCTTGAGGACAGGGGAAGAGACCCAGTACTTC. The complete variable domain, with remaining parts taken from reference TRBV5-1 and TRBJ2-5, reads KAGVTQTPRYLIKTRGQQVTLSCSPISGHRSVSWYQQTPGQGLQFLFEYFSETQRNKGNFPGRFSGRQFSNSRSEMNVSTLELGDSALYLCASSLRTGEETQYFGPGTRLLVL.

CDR3 nucleotides: TGTGCCAGTAGTATAGGGGGACTGAGGCAGATTGGGACCAAAAACATTCAGTACTTC. Protein: CASSIGGLRQIGTKNIQYF. The V call is TRBV19, the J call TRBJ2-4, with D possibly TRBD2 on 6 matching bases. Per germline, CDR1 LNHDA and CDR2 SQIVND (reference sequence). The CDR3 consists of 19 residues. V lost 1 base and J 2 bases, leaving 21 bases between the germline ends.